This T cell receptor beta chain was sequenced in a study of blood T cell repertoires in COVID-19. In its sample, this clone was seen a few times. V shed 3 bases and J shed 2 bases, with 13 bases lying between them. The CDR3 covers 15 residues. In germline, CDR1 is WNHNN, CDR2 SYGVQD (reference sequence). Measured with immunoSEQ multiplex PCR; TCRdb has only the in-frame clones, and not every one. The data hold about 150,000 clones, with approximately 80% observed a single time. Sequencing used peripheral blood. The receptor was derived from an older woman with COVID-19, enrolled during active disease. The J gene is TRBJ1-1, the V gene TRBV10-1, with D possibly matching TRBD1 (6 bases). CDR3 amino acids: CASSDHRVENTEAFF. CDR3 coding DNA: TGCGCCAGCAGTGATCACAGGGTGGAAAACACTGAAGCTTTCTTT.